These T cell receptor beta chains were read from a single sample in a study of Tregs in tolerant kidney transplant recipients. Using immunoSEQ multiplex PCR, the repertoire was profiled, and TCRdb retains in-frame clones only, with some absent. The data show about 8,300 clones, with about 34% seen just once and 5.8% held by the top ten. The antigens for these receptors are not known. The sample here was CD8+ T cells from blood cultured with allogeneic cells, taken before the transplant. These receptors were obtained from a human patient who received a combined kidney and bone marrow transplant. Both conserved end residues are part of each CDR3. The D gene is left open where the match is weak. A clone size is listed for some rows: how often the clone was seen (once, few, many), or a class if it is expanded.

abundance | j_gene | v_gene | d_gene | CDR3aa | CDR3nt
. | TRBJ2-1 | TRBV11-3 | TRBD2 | CASSAYLAAPYNEQFF | TGTGCCAGCAGCGCCTATCTAGCGGCCCCCTACAATGAGCAGTTCTTC
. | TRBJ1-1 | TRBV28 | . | CASSLFARATEAFF | TGTGCCAGCAGTTTATTCGCGAGGGCCACTGAAGCTTTCTTT
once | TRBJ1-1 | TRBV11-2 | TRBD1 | CASSLWGQTEAFF | TGTGCCAGCAGCTTATGGGGACAGACTGAAGCTTTCTTT
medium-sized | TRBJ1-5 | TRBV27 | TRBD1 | CASSLTGLGNQPQHF | TGTGCCAGCAGTTTGACAGGGCTAGGAAATCAGCCCCAGCATTTT
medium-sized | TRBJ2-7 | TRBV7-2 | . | CASSTPYEQYF | TGTGCCAGCAGCACACCCTACGAGCAGTACTTC
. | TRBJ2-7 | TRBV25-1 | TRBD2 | CASSRHGGGSPHEQYF | TGTGCCAGCAGTCGCCACGGGGGGGGGAGTCCTCACGAGCAGTACTTC
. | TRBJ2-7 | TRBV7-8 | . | CASSWGEVGDGYEQYF | TGTGCCAGCAGCTGGGGGGAGGTGGGAGACGGGTACGAGCAGTACTTC
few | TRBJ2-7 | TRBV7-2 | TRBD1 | CASSPGFGQATYEQYF | TGTGCCAGCAGCCCGGGGTTTGGACAGGCAACGTACGAGCAGTACTTC
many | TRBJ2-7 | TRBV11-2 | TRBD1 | CASSQEGQLSYEQYF | TGTGCCAGCAGCCAAGAGGGACAGCTATCCTACGAGCAGTACTTC
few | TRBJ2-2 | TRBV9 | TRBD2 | CASSVVSGGAGELFF | TGTGCCAGCAGCGTCGTTAGCGGGGGGGCCGGGGAGCTGTTTTTT
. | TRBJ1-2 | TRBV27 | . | CASSRTTTGGYGYTF | TGTGCCAGCAGCCGAACCACGACAGGCGGGTATGGCTACACCTTC
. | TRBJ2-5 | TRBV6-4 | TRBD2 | CASTRTDLKLAGGFGTQYF | TGTGCCAGCACCCGTACCGACCTAAAACTAGCGGGGGGCTTTGGGACCCAGTACTTC
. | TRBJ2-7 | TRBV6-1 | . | CASSWAPSSYEQYF | TGTGCCAGCAGTTGGGCGCCGAGCTCCTACGAGCAGTACTTC
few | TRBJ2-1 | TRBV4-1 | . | CASSQTTSERDEQFF | TGCGCCAGCAGCCAAACGACCTCGGAGAGGGATGAGCAGTTCTTC
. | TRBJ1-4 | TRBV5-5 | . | CASSPRQGIEKLFF | TGTGCCAGCAGCCCTCGGCAGGGCATTGAAAAACTGTTTTTT